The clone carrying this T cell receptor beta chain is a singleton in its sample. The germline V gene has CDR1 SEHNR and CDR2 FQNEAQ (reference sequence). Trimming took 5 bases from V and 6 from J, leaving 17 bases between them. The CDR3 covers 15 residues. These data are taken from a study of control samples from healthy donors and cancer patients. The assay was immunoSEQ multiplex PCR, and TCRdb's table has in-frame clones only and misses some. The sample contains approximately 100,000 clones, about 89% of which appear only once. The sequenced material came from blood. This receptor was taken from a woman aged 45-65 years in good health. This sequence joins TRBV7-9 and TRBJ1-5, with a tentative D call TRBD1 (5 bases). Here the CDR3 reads CASSTGTHRGQPQHF. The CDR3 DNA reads TGTGCCAGCAGCACCGGGACCCACAGAGGTCAGCCCCAGCATTTT.